Below, 30 T cell receptor beta chains from the same sample are listed, as sequenced in a study of blood T cell repertoires in COVID-19. Only in-frame clones appear in the TCRdb table, and some are missing; sequencing was by immunoSEQ multiplex PCR. The repertoire holds 170,000 or so clones, more than 90% seen once, with 0.53% in the top ten. Sequencing was carried out using peripheral blood. The receptors derive from a man over 45 with acute or convalescent COVID-19.

Comments on this clone: This same CDR3 is encoded by further DNA sequences in the sample. The chain is built from TRBV19 and TRBJ2-6; D not resolved. Germline CDR1 is LNHDA and CDR2 is SQIVND (reference sequence). The CDR3 has 14 residues. V dropped 6 bases and J dropped 0 bases, with 6 bases sitting between them. CDR3 sequence: CASSPSSGANVLTF. The DNA of the CDR3 is TGTGCCAGTAGCCCGAGCTCTGGGGCCAACGTCCTGACTTTC. Complete variable domain (other parts from reference TRBV19 and TRBJ2-6): DGGITQSPKYLFRKEGQNVTLSCEQNLNHDAMYWYRQDPGQGLRLIYYSQIVNDFQKGDIAEGYSVSREKKESFPLTVTSAQKNPTAFYLCASSPSSGANVLTFGAGSRLTVL.

This clone came up a few times. A junction boundary mismatches the germline segment, possibly from a read error. V and J are TRBV15 and TRBJ1-2; no clear D gene. The CDR3 consists of 12 residues. Germline assignment: CDR1 LNHNV and CDR2 YYDKDF (reference sequence). CDR3 nucleotides: TGTGCCACCAGCAGACCTAACGATGGCTACACCTTC. This translates into CATSRPNDGYTF. Full variable domain (missing parts from reference TRBV15 and TRBJ1-2): DAMVIQNPRYQVTQFGKPVTLSCSQTLNHNVMYWYQQKSSQAPKLLFHYYDKDFNNEADTPDNFQSRRPNTSFCFLDIRSPGLGDTAMYLCATSRPNDGYTFGSGTRLTVV.

V usage is TRBV28 and J usage is TRBJ2-7, with TRBD2 matching 8 bases. The CDR3 sequence is 15 residues long. Germline trimming cut 2 bases from V and 3 bases from J; bases unmatched to any gene: 6. Per the germline V gene, CDR1 is MDHEN and CDR2 is SYDVKM. This CDR3 reads CASSLSLAGHYEQYF. The DNA of the CDR3 is TGTGCCAGCAGTTTAAGCCTAGCGGGTCACTACGAGCAGTACTTC.

This sequence joins TRBV3-1 (or the pseudogene TRBV3-2) and TRBJ2-2; 12 nucleotides line up with TRBD2. The V gene's germline CDR1 is LGHDT and CDR2 YNNKEL (reference sequence). V dropped 0 bases and J dropped 4; count of bases not matched to a gene: 9. The CDR3 totals 19 residues. CDR3 amino acids: CASSQESSGRASLTGELFF. In nucleotides, the CDR3 is TGTGCCAGCAGCCAAGAGTCTAGCGGGAGGGCTTCTCTCACCGGGGAGCTGTTTTTT.

The chain joins TRBV9 to TRBJ2-7, with TRBD1 matching 8 bases. The CDR3 has 14 amino acids. V lost 3 bases, J lost 5 bases, and 7 bases stayed unmatched. The germline gives CDR1 SGDLS, CDR2 YYNGEE. This chain's CDR3 is CASSAGQVTDEQYF. In DNA form, the CDR3 reads TGTGCCAGCAGCGCGGGACAGGTAACGGACGAGCAGTACTTC. The variable domain in full, completed from reference TRBV9 and TRBJ2-7, reads DSGVTQTPKHLITATGQRVTLRCSPRSGDLSVYWYQQSLDQGLQFLIQYYNGEERAKGNILERFSAQQFPDLHSELNLSSLELGDSALYFCASSAGQVTDEQYFGPGTRLTVT.

This clone was counted once. Within the sample, other DNA sequences also encode this same CDR3. The chain uses TRBV6-1 and TRBJ1-1, with no clear D. CDR1 and CDR2 (germline): MNHNS, SASEGT. This CDR3 spans 13 amino acids. V was trimmed by 1 base and J by 3 bases, leaving 6 bases between them. This CDR3 reads CASSEGRYTEAFF. For the CDR3, the DNA is TGTGCCAGCAGTGAAGGGCGGTACACTGAAGCTTTCTTT.

The chain combines TRBV3-1 (or the pseudogene TRBV3-2) with TRBJ2-5; maybe TRBD2 (5 bases). With 1 base removed from V and 2 bases from J, the gap between germline ends came to 17 bases. Germline V lookup: CDR1 LGHDT, CDR2 YNNKEL (reference sequence). The CDR3 covers 17 residues. The CDR3 region is CASSQAIGSFAQETQYF. CDR3 DNA sequence: TGTGCCAGCAGCCAAGCAATAGGGAGTTTCGCGCAAGAGACCCAGTACTTC.

This clone was observed a handful of times. This sequence joins TRBV18 and TRBJ2-1, with unresolved D. Trimming removed 2 bases from V and 4 bases from J, with 18 bases in between. The CDR3 is made up of 17 amino acids. CDR1 and CDR2 from the germline V gene are KGHSH and LQKENI. CDR3 protein: CASSPTGHPTLYNEQFF. CDR3 sequence (DNA): TGTGCCAGCTCACCAACTGGGCATCCAACCTTGTACAATGAGCAGTTCTTC.

Only one count was recorded for this clone. The gene calls are TRBV7-2 and TRBJ2-3; D may be TRBD1 (6 bases). The CDR3 runs to 15 residues. Trimming cost V 2 bases and J 0 bases, with 9 bases left between them. Germline CDR1 SGHTA, CDR2 FQGNSA. CDR3 nucleotide sequence: TGTGCCAGCAGCTTATTGACAGGAAGCACAGATACGCAGTATTTT. As protein: CASSLLTGSTDTQYF.

The chain joins TRBV19 to TRBJ1-5, with D possibly being TRBD1 (6 bases). The CDR3 consists of 16 residues. The V gene lost 9 bases and the J gene lost 5 bases, with 23 bases spanning the gap. CDR1 is LNHDA, CDR2 SQIVND, per germline (reference sequence). CDR3 sequence (DNA): TGTGCCAGCAAAAGACAGGAACCTCTTTGGGATCAGCCCCAGCATTTT. Its translation: CASKRQEPLWDQPQHF.

This rearrangement joins TRBV6-5 to TRBJ2-5; the D gene is possibly TRBD2 (6 bases). This CDR3 contains 13 residues. V lost 5 bases and J lost 7, with 14 bases in between. Germline V CDR1 and CDR2: MNHEY, SVGAGI. CDR3 sequence: CASSTGDGGTQYF. The CDR3 DNA sequence: TGTGCCAGCAGTACTGGGGACGGGGGGACCCAGTACTTC.

The chain joins TRBV18 to TRBJ1-3, with TRBD1 identical over 8 bases. The CDR3 has 15 amino acids. V trimming: 6 bases; J trimming: 0 bases; junction bases outside the gene matches: 4. The germline CDR1 and CDR2 sequences are KGHSH and LQKENI. CDR3 DNA: TGTGCCAGCTCCCCGACAGGGGACTCTGGAAACACCATATATTTT. It codes for CASSPTGDSGNTIYF.

CDR3 DNA: TGTGCCTGGAGTCCTGGACAGGCCTACGAGCAGTACTTC. Its translation: CAWSPGQAYEQYF. The rearrangement links TRBV30 to TRBJ2-7; 7 bases are a match to TRBD1. Germline V gives CDR1 GTSNPN, CDR2 SVGIG (reference sequence). The CDR3 is made up of 13 amino acids. J gave up 2 bases and V 2 bases, and 3 bases lay outside the gene matches.

In its sample, this clone was seen once. The J gene is TRBJ1-4, the V gene TRBV25-1, with 9 nucleotides matching TRBD1. Germline CDR1 reads MGHDK; CDR2 reads SYGVNS. The ends lost 4 bases at V and 0 bases at J; junction bases unmatched: 6. The CDR3 spans 17 residues. The CDR3 coding sequence is TGTGCCAGCAGTGTGCGGACAGGGGCCACAACTAATGAAAAACTGTTTTTT. Amino acid sequence: CASSVRTGATTNEKLFF.

The CDR3: CAISGASNQPQHF. The CDR3, as DNA: TGTGCCATCAGTGGGGCTAGCAATCAGCCCCAGCATTTT. This chain connects TRBV10-3 to TRBJ1-5, with unresolved D. V was shortened by 4 bases and J by 0 bases, with 4 bases between the two germline ends. This CDR3 comprises 13 residues. Germline CDR1 is ENHRY and CDR2 is SYGVKD.

This clone was seen more than once but under ten times. The chain is built from TRBV4-2 and TRBJ1-4, with TRBD1 identical over 9 bases. V shed 3 bases, J shed 6 bases, and the junction held 20 bases outside the gene matches. CDR3 length equals 20 residues. Per germline, CDR1 LGHNA and CDR2 YNFKEQ. The CDR3 DNA reads as TGTGCCAGCAGCCAGAGAATCAATTACGATAGACAGGGGGTGGATGAAAAACTGTTTTTT. Protein sequence: CASSQRINYDRQGVDEKLFF.

This sequence joins TRBV27 and TRBJ1-6, with 8 bases identical to TRBD1. Losses at the gene ends were 3 bases for V and 2 bases for J; bases not matched to a gene: 3. The CDR3 length is 16 residues. Germline lookup yields CDR1 MNHEY and CDR2 SMNVEV (reference sequence). The CDR3 DNA reads as TGTGCCAGCAGTTTCGACAGGGGAACCTATAATTCACCCCTCCACTTT. As protein: CASSFDRGTYNSPLHF.

CDR3 protein: CASSSQTSGQETQYF. The CDR3 coding sequence is TGTGCCAGCAGCTCACAGACTAGCGGACAAGAGACCCAGTACTTC. The chain links TRBV7-9 to TRBJ2-5, with TRBD2 matching 9 bases. Looked up from germline, CDR1 is SEHNR and CDR2 is FQNEAQ (reference sequence). After removal of 4 bases from V and 2 bases from J, the junction contained 5 bases not matched to a gene. This CDR3 is 15 amino acids long.

The V call is TRBV5-5, the J call TRBJ1-2; D is perhaps TRBD1 (5 bases). The germline V and J ends were trimmed by 0 bases and 7 bases, with 10 bases remaining between them. Germline V gives CDR1 SGHKS, CDR2 YYEKEE (reference sequence). The CDR3 loop spans 13 amino acids. As DNA, the CDR3 is TGTGCCAGCAGCTTGGGGCAGGGATTTGGCTACACCTTC. Amino acids: CASSLGQGFGYTF.

The rearrangement links TRBV27 to TRBJ1-1; the D is unclear. V was pared by 1 base and J by 1 base, with 4 bases between. Germline CDR1 and CDR2: MNHEY and SMNVEV (reference sequence). This CDR3 has 13 amino acids. CDR3: CASSLFRNTEAFF. CDR3 nucleotide sequence: TGTGCCAGCAGTTTATTCAGGAACACTGAAGCTTTCTTT.

The rearrangement uses TRBV30 and TRBJ1-2, with 9 bases aligning to TRBD1. V trimming: 4 bases; J trimming: 5 bases; junction bases outside the gene matches: 2. The length of the CDR3 is 12 residues. Germline loops: CDR1 GTSNPN, CDR2 SVGIG (reference sequence). The CDR3: CAWTTGGYGYTF. CDR3 nucleotide sequence: TGTGCCTGGACGACAGGGGGGTATGGCTACACCTTC.

Turning to this clone: The same CDR3 arises from other DNA sequences in this sample as well. This chain uses TRBV2 with TRBJ1-5, with 10 bases matching TRBD1. J was trimmed by 1 base and V by 6 bases; bases with no gene match: 3. CDR1 is SNHLY and CDR2 is FYNNEI in the germline V gene. The CDR3 length is 15 residues. For the CDR3, the DNA is TGTGCCAGCAGGGGGGACAGGGGAAGCAATCAGCCCCAGCATTTT. It codes for CASRGDRGSNQPQHF.

This chain connects TRBV28 to TRBJ2-7; 13 positions match TRBD2. CDR1 and CDR2 from the germline V gene are MDHEN and SYDVKM. V lost 5 bases, J lost 3 bases, and 7 bases stayed unmatched. The CDR3 contains 16 residues. CDR3 region: CASSGTSGGDLYEQYV. Written as DNA, the CDR3 is TGTGCCAGCAGTGGCACTAGCGGGGGGGATCTCTACGAGCAGTACGTC.

The rearrangement links TRBV7-2 to TRBJ1-5; D call uncertain. Germline-derived CDR1 and CDR2 are SGHTA and FQGNSA. The CDR3 length is 13 residues. Trimming left V 5 bases short and J 5 bases short, with 10 bases between. The CDR3 spells CASSLKRDQPQHF. Written as DNA, the CDR3 is TGTGCCAGCAGCCTGAAGCGCGATCAGCCCCAGCATTTT.

J is TRBJ2-7 and V is TRBV7-9; maybe TRBD2 (6 bases). Germline values: CDR1 SEHNR, CDR2 FQNEAQ (reference sequence). Trimming pared 1 base from V and 0 bases from J, leaving 10 bases between. The CDR3 is 15 residues long. CDR3 coding DNA: TGTGCCAGCAGCTTAGGAGGGACTCTCTCCTACGAGCAGTACGTC. Its protein is CASSLGGTLSYEQYV.

This sequence joins TRBV6-1 and TRBJ2-5; D uncertain. The CDR3 has 11 residues. Germline V gives CDR1 MNHNS, CDR2 SASEGT. The V gene lost 3 bases and the J gene lost 5 bases, with 4 bases spanning the gap. As DNA, the CDR3 is TGTGCCAGCAGTGATATGGAGACCCAGTACTTC. Translating it yields CASSDMETQYF.

This chain uses TRBV29-1 with TRBJ2-7; 12 nucleotides match TRBD2. V lost 6 bases and J lost 5; bases outside the gene matches: 11. The CDR3 is made up of 15 amino acids. Germline V lookup: CDR1 SQVTM, CDR2 ANQGSEA. DNA for the CDR3: TGCAGCGTGGCCGCGACTAGCGGGAGCATAGACGAGCAGTACTTC. Translation gives CSVAATSGSIDEQYF.

The V call is TRBV11-1, the J call TRBJ2-2, with D possibly being TRBD2 (6 bases). This CDR3 contains 14 residues. From germline, CDR1 is SGHAT and CDR2 FQDESV (reference sequence). The V end lost 0 bases, the J end lost 5 bases, and 7 bases lay between the germline ends. The CDR3 reads CASSLAAGTGELFF. The CDR3 region has the DNA TGTGCCAGCAGCTTAGCGGCGGGAACCGGGGAGCTGTTTTTT.

The chain links TRBV7-9 to TRBJ1-4, with 7 bases aligning to TRBD1. The CDR3 covers 14 residues. CDR1 and CDR2 (germline): SEHNR, FQNEAQ (reference sequence). The V segment lost 5 bases and the J segment 8 bases; nucleotides outside the gene matches: 8. The CDR3 here is CASSVTGSQEKLFF. Here the CDR3 DNA reads TGTGCCAGCAGCGTGACAGGGTCTCAAGAAAAACTGTTTTTT.

V and J are TRBV6-5 and TRBJ1-1; weak D call: TRBD1 (5 bases). Deletions cut 0 bases from V and 5 bases from J, with 13 bases between. CDR3 length equals 15 residues. The germline V gene has CDR1 MNHEY and CDR2 SVGAGI. CDR3 sequence reads: CASSYSRSGGTEAFF. The CDR3 DNA follows: TGTGCCAGCAGTTACTCGAGGTCTGGGGGGACTGAAGCTTTCTTT.